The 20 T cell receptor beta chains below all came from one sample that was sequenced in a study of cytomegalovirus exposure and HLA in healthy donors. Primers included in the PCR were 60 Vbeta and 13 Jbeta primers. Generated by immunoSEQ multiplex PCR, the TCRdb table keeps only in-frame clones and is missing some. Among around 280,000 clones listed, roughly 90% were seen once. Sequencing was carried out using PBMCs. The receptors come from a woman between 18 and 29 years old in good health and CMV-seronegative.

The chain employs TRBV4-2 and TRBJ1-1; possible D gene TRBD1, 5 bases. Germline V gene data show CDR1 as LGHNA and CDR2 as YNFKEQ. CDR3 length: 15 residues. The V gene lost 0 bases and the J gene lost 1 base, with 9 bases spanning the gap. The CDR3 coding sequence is TGTGCCAGCAGCCAAGATCAGGGCTCGAACACTGAAGCTTTCTTT. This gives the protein CASSQDQGSNTEAFF.

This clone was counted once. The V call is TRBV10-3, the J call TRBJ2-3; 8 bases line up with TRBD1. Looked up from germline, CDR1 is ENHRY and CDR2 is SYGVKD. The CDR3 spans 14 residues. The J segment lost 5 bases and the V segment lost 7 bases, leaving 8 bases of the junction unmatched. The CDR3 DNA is TGTGCCATCACTCGATCACAGGGGGGAGATACGCAGTATTTT. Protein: CAITRSQGGDTQYF.

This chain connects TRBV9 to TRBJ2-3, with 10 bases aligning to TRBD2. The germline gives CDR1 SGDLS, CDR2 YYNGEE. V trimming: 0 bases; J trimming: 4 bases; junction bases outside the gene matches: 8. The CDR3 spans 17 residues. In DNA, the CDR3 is TGTGCCAGCAGCGTAGATGGAGCGGGGGGGCCAGCAGATACGCAGTATTTT. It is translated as CASSVDGAGGPADTQYF.

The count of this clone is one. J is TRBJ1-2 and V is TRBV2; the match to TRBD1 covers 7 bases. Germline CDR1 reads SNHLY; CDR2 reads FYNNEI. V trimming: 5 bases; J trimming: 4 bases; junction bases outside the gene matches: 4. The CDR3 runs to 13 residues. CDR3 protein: CASSLGTAYGYTF. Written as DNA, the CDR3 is TGTGCCAGCAGTCTCGGGACAGCCTATGGCTACACCTTC.

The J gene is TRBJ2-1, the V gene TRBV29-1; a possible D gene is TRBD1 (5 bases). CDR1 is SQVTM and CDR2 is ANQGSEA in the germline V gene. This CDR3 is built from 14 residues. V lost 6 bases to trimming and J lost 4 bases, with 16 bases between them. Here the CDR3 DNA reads TGCAGCGTCCCGACAGCGTCACCTTACAATGAGCAGTTCTTC. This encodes CSVPTASPYNEQFF.

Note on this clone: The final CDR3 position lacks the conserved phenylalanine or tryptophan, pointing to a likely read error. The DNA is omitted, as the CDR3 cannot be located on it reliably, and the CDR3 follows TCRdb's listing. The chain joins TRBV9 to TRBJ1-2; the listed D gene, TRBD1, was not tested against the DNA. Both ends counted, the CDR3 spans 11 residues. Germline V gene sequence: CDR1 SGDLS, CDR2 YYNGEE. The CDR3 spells CASSVSSGQSL.

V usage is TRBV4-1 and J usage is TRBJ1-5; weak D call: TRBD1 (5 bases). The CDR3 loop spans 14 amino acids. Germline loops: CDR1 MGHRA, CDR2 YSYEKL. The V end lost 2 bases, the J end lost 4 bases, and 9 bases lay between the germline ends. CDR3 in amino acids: CASSQNTGNQPQHF. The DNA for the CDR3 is TGCGCCAGCAGCCAAAATACAGGTAATCAGCCCCAGCATTTT.

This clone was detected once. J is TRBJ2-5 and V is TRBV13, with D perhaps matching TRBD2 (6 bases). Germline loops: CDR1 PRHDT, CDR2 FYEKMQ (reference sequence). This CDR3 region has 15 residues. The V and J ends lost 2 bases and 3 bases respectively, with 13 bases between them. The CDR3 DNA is TGTGCCAGCAGCTTACCGGGACTGACAAAAGAGACCCAGTACTTC. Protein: CASSLPGLTKETQYF. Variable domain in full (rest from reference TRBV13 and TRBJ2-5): AAGVIQSPRHLIKEKRETATLKCYPIPRHDTVYWYQQGPGQDPQFLISFYEKMQSDKGSIPDRFSAQQFSDYHSELNMSSLELGDSALYFCASSLPGLTKETQYFGPGTRLLVL.

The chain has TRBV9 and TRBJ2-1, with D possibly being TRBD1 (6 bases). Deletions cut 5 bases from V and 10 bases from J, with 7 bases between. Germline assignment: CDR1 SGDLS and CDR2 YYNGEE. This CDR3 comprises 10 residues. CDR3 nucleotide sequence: TGTGCCAGCAGTGGGACAGAGCAGTTCTTC. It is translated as CASSGTEQFF.

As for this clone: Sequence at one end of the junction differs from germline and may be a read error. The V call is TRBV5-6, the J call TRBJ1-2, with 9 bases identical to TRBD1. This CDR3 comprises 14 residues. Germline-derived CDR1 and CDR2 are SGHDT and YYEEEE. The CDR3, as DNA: TGTGCCAGCAGCCTAGACAGGGGGAAGTATGGCTACTCCTTC. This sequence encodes CASSLDRGKYGYSF. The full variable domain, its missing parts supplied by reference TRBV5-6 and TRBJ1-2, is DAGVTQSPTHLIKTRGQQVTLRCSPKSGHDTVSWYQQALGQGPQFIFQYYEEEERQRGNFPDRFSGHQFPNYSSELNVNALLLGDSALYLCASSLDRGKYGYSFGSGTRLTVV.

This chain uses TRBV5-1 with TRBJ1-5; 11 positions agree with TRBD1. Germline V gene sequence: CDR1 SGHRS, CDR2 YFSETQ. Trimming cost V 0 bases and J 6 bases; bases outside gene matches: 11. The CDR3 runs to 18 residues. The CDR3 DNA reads TGCGCCAGCAGCTTGGTAGGACAGGGGGCTGTTGATCGTCAGCCCCAGCATTTT. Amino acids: CASSLVGQGAVDRQPQHF.

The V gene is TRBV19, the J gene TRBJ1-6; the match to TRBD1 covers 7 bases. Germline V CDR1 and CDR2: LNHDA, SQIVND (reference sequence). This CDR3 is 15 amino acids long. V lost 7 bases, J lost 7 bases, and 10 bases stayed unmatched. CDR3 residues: CASNEGRRGNSPLHF. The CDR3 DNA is TGTGCCAGTAATGAAGGGCGCAGGGGGAATTCACCCCTCCACTTT.

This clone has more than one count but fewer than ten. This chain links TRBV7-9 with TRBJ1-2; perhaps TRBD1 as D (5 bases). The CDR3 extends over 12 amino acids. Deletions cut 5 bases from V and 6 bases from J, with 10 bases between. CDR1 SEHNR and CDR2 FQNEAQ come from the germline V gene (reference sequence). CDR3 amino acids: CASSPGLHGYTF. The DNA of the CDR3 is TGTGCCAGCAGCCCGGGACTTCATGGCTACACCTTC.

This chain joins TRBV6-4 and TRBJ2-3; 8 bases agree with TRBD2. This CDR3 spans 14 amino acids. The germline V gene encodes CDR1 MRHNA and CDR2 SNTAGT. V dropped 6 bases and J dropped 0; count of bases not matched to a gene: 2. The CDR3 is CASSGGASTDTQYF. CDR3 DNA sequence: TGTGCCAGCAGCGGGGGGGCTAGCACAGATACGCAGTATTTT.

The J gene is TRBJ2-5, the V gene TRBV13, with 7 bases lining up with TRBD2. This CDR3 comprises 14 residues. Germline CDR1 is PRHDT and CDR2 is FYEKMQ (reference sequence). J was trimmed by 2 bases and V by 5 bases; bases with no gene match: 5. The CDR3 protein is CASSPGTTQETQYF. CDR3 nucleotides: TGTGCCAGCAGCCCAGGGACTACACAAGAGACCCAGTACTTC.

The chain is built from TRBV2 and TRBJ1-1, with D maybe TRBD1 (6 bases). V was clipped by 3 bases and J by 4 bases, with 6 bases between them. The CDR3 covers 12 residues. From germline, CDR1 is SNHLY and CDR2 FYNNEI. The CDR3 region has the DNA TGTGCCAGCAGTGAGGGGGCCACTGAAGCTTTCTTT. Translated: CASSEGATEAFF.

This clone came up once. CDR3 nucleotides: TGTGCCAGCAGCGTAGATTTTGGGACAGGGGCCGGGAACACTGAAGCTTTCTTT. As protein: CASSVDFGTGAGNTEAFF. The V gene is TRBV9, the J gene TRBJ1-1, with 10 bases identical to TRBD1. Trimming cost V 0 bases and J 1 base; bases outside gene matches: 9. Germline loops: CDR1 SGDLS, CDR2 YYNGEE. The CDR3 has 18 amino acids.

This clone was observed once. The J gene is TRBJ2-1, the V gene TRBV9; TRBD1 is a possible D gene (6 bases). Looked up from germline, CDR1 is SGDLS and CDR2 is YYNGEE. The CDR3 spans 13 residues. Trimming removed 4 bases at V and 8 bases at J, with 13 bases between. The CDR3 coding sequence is TGTGCCAGCAGCCCCGGGACATACGATGAGCAGTTCTTC. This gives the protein CASSPGTYDEQFF. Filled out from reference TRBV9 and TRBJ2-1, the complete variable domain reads DSGVTQTPKHLITATGQRVTLRCSPRSGDLSVYWYQQSLDQGLQFLIQYYNGEERAKGNILERFSAQQFPDLHSELNLSSLELGDSALYFCASSPGTYDEQFFGPGTRLTVL.

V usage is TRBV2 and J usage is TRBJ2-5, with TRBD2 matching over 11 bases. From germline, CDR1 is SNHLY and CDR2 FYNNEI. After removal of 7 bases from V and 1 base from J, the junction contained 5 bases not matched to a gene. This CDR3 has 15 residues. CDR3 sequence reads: CASTEGLAVQETQYF. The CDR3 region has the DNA TGTGCCAGCACAGAGGGACTAGCGGTCCAAGAGACCCAGTACTTC.

In DNA, the CDR3 is TGTGCCAGCTCACCAACGACCCAAGGACAGGGGGGAAGAGGTGGCTACACCTTC. Translating gives CASSPTTQGQGGRGGYTF. This chain links TRBV18 with TRBJ1-2; 10 nucleotides match TRBD1. Germline values: CDR1 KGHSH, CDR2 LQKENI. The CDR3 contains 18 residues. The V gene end was trimmed by 2 bases and the J gene end by 7 bases; junction bases not matched to a gene: 16.